This T cell receptor (beta chain) was observed in a study of T-cell reconstitution after alpha-beta-depleted transplantation in children. For TCRbeta, the library was prepared with unique molecular identifiers. TCRdb redid the calling of the PCR reads with MiXCR, one entry per CDR3 protein. The sample lists just under 250,000 distinct CDR3 sequences, roughly a quarter occurring once. This clonotype was sampled from a girl aged 2-10 years with Fanconi anemia, due to receive a stem cell transplant. Material: PBMCs, obtained before TCRalphabeta/CD19-depleted stem cell transplant.

The CDR3 sequence is CASSVKIGGTGELFF. The CDR3 DNA reads as TGTGCCAGCAGCGTAAAAATTGGTGGCACCGGGGAGCTGTTTTTT. J is TRBJ2-2 and V is TRBV7-2; D call uncertain. Trimming took 5 bases from V and 4 from J, leaving 14 bases between them. The CDR3 is 15 residues long. Germline V lookup: CDR1 SGHTA, CDR2 FQGNSA.